The source of this T cell receptor (beta chain) is a study of read filtering for tumor transcriptome and immune sequencing. Unmatched junction bases numbered 5, after V lost 0 bases and J lost 9 bases. In germline, CDR1 is SGHTA, CDR2 FQGNSA. The CDR3 consists of 14 residues. This clonotype was recorded at least ten times. Molecular barcoded adaptors covering alpha/delta and beta/gamma chains were used on roughly 400 ng RNA. MiXCR, applied by TCRdb to the reads, yields one record per CDR3 protein. The sample includes 100,000 to 150,000 distinct CDR3 sequences, approximately 13% seen only once; the top ten take 11%.

The chain employs TRBV7-2 and TRBJ2-1; 7 bases are shared with TRBD1. This TCR was sampled from a donor at least 40 years old with multiple myeloma. The sample was a population of CD138-negative cells sorted from bone marrow. The CDR3 sequence: CASSLAVGGREQFF. The CDR3 DNA reads TGTGCCAGCAGCTTAGCGGTAGGGGGCCGTGAGCAGTTCTTC.